Detailed here is one T cell receptor beta chain. The V and J ends lost 3 bases and 7 bases respectively, with 13 bases between them. This CDR3 has 13 residues. Per germline, CDR1 GTSNPN and CDR2 SVGIG (reference sequence). These data are taken from a study of cytomegalovirus exposure and HLA in healthy donors. This PCR relied on a set of 60 Vbeta primers and 13 Jbeta primers. The table came from immunoSEQ multiplex PCR; TCRdb's copy has only in-frame clones and leaves some out. The specimen's table records about 200,000 clones. Sequenced: PBMCs. The chain combines TRBV30 with TRBJ1-5; D is perhaps TRBD1 (6 bases). The receptor comes from a boy younger than 18 in good health and CMV-seronegative. The CDR3 loop is CAWSQQGIQPQHF. CDR3 bases: TGTGCCTGGAGCCAACAGGGAATCCAGCCCCAGCATTTT.